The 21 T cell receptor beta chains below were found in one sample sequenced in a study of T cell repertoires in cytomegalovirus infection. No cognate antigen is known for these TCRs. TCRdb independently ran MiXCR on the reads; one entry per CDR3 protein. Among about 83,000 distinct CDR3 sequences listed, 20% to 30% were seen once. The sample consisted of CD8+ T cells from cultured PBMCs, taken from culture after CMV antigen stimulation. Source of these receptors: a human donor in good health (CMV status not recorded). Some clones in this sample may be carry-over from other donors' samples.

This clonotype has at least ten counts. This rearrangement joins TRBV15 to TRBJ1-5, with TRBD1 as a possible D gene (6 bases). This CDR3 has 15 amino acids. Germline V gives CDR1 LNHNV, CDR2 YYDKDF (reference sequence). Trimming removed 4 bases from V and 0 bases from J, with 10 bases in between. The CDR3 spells CATSIGQYSNQPQHF. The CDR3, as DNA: TGTGCCACCAGCATAGGACAGTATAGCAATCAGCCCCAGCATTTT.

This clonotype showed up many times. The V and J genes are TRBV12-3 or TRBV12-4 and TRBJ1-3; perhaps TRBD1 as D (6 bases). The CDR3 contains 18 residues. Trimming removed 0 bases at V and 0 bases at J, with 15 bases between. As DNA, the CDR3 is TGTGCCAGCAGTTTAGCGAGCGGGACATCCTACTCTGGAAACACCATATATTTT. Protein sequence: CASSLASGTSYSGNTIYF.

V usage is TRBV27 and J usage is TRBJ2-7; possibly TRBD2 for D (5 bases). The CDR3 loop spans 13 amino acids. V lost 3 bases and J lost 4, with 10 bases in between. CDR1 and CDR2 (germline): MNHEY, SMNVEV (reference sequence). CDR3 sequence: CASSLRGMYEQYF. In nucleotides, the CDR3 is TGTGCCAGCAGTTTGAGAGGGATGTACGAGCAGTACTTC.

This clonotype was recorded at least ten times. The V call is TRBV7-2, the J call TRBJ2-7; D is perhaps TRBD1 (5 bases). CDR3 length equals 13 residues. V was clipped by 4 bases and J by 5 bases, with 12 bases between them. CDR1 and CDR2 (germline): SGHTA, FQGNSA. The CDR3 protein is CASSSLGPNEQYF. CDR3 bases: TGTGCCAGCAGCTCCCTGGGGCCTAACGAGCAGTACTTC.

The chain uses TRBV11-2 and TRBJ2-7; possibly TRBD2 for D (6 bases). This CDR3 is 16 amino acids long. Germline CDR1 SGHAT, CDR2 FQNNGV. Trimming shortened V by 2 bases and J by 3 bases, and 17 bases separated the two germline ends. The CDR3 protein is CASSLKSGHLVYEQYF. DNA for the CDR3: TGTGCCAGCAGCTTAAAAAGCGGGCACCTCGTCTACGAGCAGTACTTC.

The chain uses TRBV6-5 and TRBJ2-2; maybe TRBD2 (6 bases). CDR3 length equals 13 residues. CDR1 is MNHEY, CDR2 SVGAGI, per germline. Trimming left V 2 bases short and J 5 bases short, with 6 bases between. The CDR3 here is CASSYGGTGELFF. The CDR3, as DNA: TGTGCCAGCAGTTACGGGGGGACCGGGGAGCTGTTTTTT.

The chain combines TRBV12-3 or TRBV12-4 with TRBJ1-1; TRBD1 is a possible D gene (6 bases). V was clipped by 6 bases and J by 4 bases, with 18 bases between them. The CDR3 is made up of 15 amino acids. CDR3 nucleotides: TGTGCCAGCAGCCCCTCGAACAGGGTGGGCACTGAAGCTTTCTTT. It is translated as CASSPSNRVGTEAFF.

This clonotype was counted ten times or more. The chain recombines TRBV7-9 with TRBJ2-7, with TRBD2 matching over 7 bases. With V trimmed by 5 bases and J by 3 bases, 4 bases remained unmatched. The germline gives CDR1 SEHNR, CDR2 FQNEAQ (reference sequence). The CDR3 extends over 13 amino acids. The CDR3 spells CASSAGRDYEQYF. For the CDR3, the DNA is TGTGCCAGCAGCGCAGGGAGGGACTACGAGCAGTACTTC.

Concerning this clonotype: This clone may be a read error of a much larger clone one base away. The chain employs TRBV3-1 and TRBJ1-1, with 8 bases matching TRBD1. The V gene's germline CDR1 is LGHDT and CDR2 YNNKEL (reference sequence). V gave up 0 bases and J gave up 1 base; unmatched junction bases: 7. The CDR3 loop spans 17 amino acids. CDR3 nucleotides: TGTGCCAGCAGCCAAGAGGACAGGGTGATCGGGAACACTGAAGCTTTCTTT. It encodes CASSQEDRVIGNTEAFF.

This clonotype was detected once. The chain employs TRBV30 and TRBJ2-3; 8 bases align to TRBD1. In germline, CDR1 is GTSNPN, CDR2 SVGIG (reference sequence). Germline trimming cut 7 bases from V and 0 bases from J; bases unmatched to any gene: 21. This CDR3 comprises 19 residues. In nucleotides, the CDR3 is TGTGCCTCGACCCCACCGGGACAGGTTATAGTCTCTAGCACAGATACGCAGTATTTT. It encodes CASTPPGQVIVSSTDTQYF.

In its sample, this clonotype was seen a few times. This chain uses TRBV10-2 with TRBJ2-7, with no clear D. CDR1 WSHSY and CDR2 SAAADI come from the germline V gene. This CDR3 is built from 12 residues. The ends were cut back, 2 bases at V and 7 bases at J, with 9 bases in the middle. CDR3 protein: CASSETDGEQYF. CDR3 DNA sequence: TGCGCCAGCAGTGAGACCGATGGGGAGCAGTACTTC.

The CDR3 loop reads CASSPAEFVETQYF. CDR3 in DNA: TGTGCCAGCAGTCCCGCCGAATTTGTGGAGACCCAGTACTTC. The rearrangement joins TRBV6-5 to TRBJ2-5, with D unclear. V lost 5 bases and J lost 5, with 15 bases in between. CDR1 and CDR2 from the germline V gene are MNHEY and SVGAGI. This CDR3 has 14 residues.

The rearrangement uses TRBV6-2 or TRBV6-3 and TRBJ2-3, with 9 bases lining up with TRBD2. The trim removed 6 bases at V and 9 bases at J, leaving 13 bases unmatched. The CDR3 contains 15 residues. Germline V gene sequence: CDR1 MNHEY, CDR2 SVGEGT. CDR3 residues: CASRAPGTSIQTQYF. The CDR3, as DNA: TGTGCCAGCAGGGCTCCCGGGACTAGCATTCAAACGCAGTATTTT.

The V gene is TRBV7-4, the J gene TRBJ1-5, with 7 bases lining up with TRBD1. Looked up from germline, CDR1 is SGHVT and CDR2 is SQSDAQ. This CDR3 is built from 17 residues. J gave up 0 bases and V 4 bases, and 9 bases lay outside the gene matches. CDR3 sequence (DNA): TGTGCCAGCAGCTCAACTACAGGGGACCTTAGCAATCAGCCCCAGCATTTT. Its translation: CASSSTTGDLSNQPQHF.

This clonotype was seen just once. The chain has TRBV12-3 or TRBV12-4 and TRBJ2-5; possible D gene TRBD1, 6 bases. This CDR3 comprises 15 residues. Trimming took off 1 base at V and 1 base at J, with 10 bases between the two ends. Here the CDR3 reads CASSLVTGPQETQYF. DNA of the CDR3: TGTGCCAGCAGTTTAGTAACAGGGCCCCAAGAGACCCAGTACTTC.

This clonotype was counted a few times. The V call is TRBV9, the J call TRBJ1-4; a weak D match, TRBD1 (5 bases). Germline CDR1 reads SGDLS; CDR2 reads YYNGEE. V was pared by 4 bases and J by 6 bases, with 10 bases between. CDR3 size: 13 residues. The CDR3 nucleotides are TGTGCCAGCAGCCACGGGGGGGATGAAAAACTGTTTTTT. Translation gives CASSHGGDEKLFF.

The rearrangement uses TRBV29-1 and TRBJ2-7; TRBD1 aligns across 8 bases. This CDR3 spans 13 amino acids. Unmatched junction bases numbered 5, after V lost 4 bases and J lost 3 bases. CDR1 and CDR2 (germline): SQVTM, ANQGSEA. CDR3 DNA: TGCAGCGTTGGGACAGGGAGTTTCTACGAGCAGTACTTC. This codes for CSVGTGSFYEQYF.

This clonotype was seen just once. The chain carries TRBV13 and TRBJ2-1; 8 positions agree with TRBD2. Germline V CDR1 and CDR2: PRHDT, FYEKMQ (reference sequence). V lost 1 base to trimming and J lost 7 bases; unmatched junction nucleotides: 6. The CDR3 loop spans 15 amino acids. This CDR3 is CASSLVGGARNEQFF. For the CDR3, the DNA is TGTGCCAGCAGCTTAGTCGGGGGGGCCCGGAATGAGCAGTTCTTC.

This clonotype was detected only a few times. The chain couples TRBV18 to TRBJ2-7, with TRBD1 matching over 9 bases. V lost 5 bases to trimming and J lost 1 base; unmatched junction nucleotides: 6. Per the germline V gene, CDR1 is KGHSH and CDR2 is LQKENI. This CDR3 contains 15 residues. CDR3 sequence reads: CASSIGQGPSYEQYF. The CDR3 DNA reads TGTGCCAGCTCAATAGGACAGGGGCCTTCCTACGAGCAGTACTTC. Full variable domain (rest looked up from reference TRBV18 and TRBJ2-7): NAGVMQNPRHLVRRRGQEARLRCSPMKGHSHVYWYRQLPEEGLKFMVYLQKENIIDESGMPKERFSAEFPKEGPSILRIQQVVRGDSAAYFCASSIGQGPSYEQYFGPGTRLTVT.

The CDR3 DNA is TGTGCCAGCAGCCAAGAGGCAGGGACTGGGGCCAACGTCCTGACTTTC. The encoded protein is CASSQEAGTGANVLTF. J is TRBJ2-6 and V is TRBV3-1, with D possibly matching TRBD1 (5 bases). This CDR3 has 16 residues. The germline V gene has CDR1 LGHDT and CDR2 YNNKEL (reference sequence). Trimming removed 0 bases from V and 2 bases from J, with 8 bases in between. The complete variable domain, with remaining parts taken from reference TRBV3-1 and TRBJ2-6, reads DTAVSQTPKYLVTQMGNDKSIKCEQNLGHDTMYWYKQDSKKFLKIMFSYNNKELIINETVPNRFSPKSPDKAHLNLHINSLELGDSAVYFCASSQEAGTGANVLTFGAGSRLTVL.

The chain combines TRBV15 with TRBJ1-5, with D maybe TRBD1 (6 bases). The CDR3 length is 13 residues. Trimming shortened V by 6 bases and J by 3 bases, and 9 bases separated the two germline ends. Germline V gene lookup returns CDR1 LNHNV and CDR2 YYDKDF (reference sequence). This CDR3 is CATRQGNNQPQHF. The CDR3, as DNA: TGTGCCACCAGACAGGGCAACAATCAGCCCCAGCATTTT. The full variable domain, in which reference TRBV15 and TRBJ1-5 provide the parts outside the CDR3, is DAMVIQNPRYQVTQFGKPVTLSCSQTLNHNVMYWYQQKSSQAPKLLFHYYDKDFNNEADTPDNFQSRRPNTSFCFLDIRSPGLGDTAMYLCATRQGNNQPQHFGDGTRLSIL.